A single sample is the source of the 32 T cell receptor beta chains below, sequenced in a study of cytomegalovirus exposure and HLA in healthy donors. The PCR contained 60 Vbeta and 13 Jbeta primers. The repertoire was sequenced with immunoSEQ multiplex PCR; TCRdb's copy has only in-frame clones and lacks some. This sample has roughly 65,000 clones, with approximately 70% found just once. The source material was PBMCs. Receptors originate from a man in his forties in good health and CMV-seropositive.

The CDR3 spells CASRGMGARTGELFF. DNA of the CDR3: TGTGCCAGCAGAGGAATGGGGGCTCGGACCGGGGAGCTGTTTTTT. The gene calls are TRBV2 and TRBJ2-2, with D possibly matching TRBD1 (6 bases). CDR1 SNHLY and CDR2 FYNNEI come from the germline V gene. With 6 bases removed from V and 5 bases from J, the gap between germline ends came to 16 bases. CDR3 length: 15 amino acids.

The V gene is TRBV19, the J gene TRBJ2-7; D may be TRBD2 (6 bases). The CDR3 runs to 14 residues. CDR1 LNHDA and CDR2 SQIVND come from the germline V gene (reference sequence). V was shortened by 5 bases and J by 4 bases, with 15 bases between the two germline ends. DNA for the CDR3: TGTGCCAGTAGTTCCTTCGGGAGAGGATACGAGCAGTACTTC. This sequence encodes CASSSFGRGYEQYF.

This CDR3 is CASSLGRSTDTQYF. As DNA, the CDR3 is TGTGCCAGCAGCTTGGGTCGGAGCACAGATACGCAGTATTTT. V gene TRBV5-5 combines with J gene TRBJ2-3, with D hard to call. The CDR3 is 14 residues long. V shed 0 bases and J shed 0 bases, with 5 bases lying between them. The germline V gene encodes CDR1 SGHKS and CDR2 YYEKEE (reference sequence).

This clone has just a few counts. The rearrangement links TRBV18 to TRBJ2-1; 11 bases are shared with TRBD2. CDR3 length equals 16 residues. J lost 7 bases, V lost 3 bases, and 8 bases had no gene match. Germline CDR1 is KGHSH and CDR2 is LQKENI. The CDR3 protein is CASSPPGVAGGNEQFF. The CDR3 coding sequence is TGTGCCAGCTCACCCCCCGGGGTAGCGGGAGGGAATGAGCAGTTCTTC.

This clone was detected once. V gene TRBV2 combines with J gene TRBJ2-2; the D is unclear. The CDR3 spans 13 residues. The V gene's germline CDR1 is SNHLY and CDR2 FYNNEI. The V and J ends lost 0 bases and 7 bases respectively, with 6 bases between them. The chain's CDR3 is CASSEASSGELFF. Written as DNA, the CDR3 is TGTGCCAGCAGTGAAGCCTCCAGCGGGGAGCTGTTTTTT. The variable domain in full, with the rest retrieved from reference TRBV2 and TRBJ2-2, is EPEVTQTPSHQVTQMGQEVILRCVPISNHLYFYWYRQILGQKVEFLVSFYNNEISEKSEIFDDQFSVERPDGSNFTLKIRSTKLEDSAMYFCASSEASSGELFFGEGSRLTVL.

This clone was recorded a few times. The rearrangement uses TRBV4-2 and TRBJ2-7; TRBD2 matches at 14 bases. The germline CDR1 and CDR2 sequences are LGHNA and YNFKEQ. The CDR3 is made up of 14 amino acids. V lost 3 bases to trimming and J lost 6 bases; unmatched junction nucleotides: 1. The CDR3: CASSQGLAGAEQYF. CDR3 nucleotide sequence: TGTGCCAGCAGCCAGGGACTAGCGGGGGCCGAGCAGTACTTC.

The V and J genes are TRBV7-9 and TRBJ1-2, with TRBD1 matching over 9 bases. The germline V gene encodes CDR1 SEHNR and CDR2 FQNEAQ (reference sequence). The CDR3 sequence is 16 residues long. J lost 4 bases, V lost 8 bases, and 14 bases had no gene match. CDR3 sequence reads: CASSLQGASLVYGYTF. CDR3 bases: TGTGCCAGCTCATTACAGGGGGCTTCCCTTGTCTATGGCTACACCTTC.

The chain joins TRBV5-1 to TRBJ1-1, with D possibly matching TRBD1 (5 bases). The CDR3 loop spans 14 amino acids. Germline CDR1 and CDR2: SGHRS and YFSETQ. Trimming took 5 bases from V and 0 from J, leaving 11 bases between them. CDR3 loop: CASRSQGMNTEAFF. CDR3 coding DNA: TGCGCCAGCAGATCTCAGGGAATGAACACTGAAGCTTTCTTT.

This rearrangement joins TRBV15 to TRBJ1-2; tentative D call: TRBD1 (6 bases). The length of the CDR3 is 14 residues. CDR1 and CDR2 from the germline V gene are LNHNV and YYDKDF (reference sequence). V was trimmed by 5 bases and J by 3 bases, leaving 13 bases between them. CDR3 sequence (DNA): TGTGCCACCAGCGAGGGGGGGGTATACTATGGCTACACCTTC. It is translated as CATSEGGVYYGYTF.

On this clone itself: A far larger clone lies a single base away; this is likely a read error. The rearrangement uses TRBV7-9 and TRBJ1-2, with TRBD1 matching 9 bases. Germline-derived CDR1 and CDR2 are SEHNR and FQNEAQ (reference sequence). The CDR3 length is 13 residues. CDR3 in amino acids: CSSSLGTGNGYTF. DNA of the CDR3: TGTTCCAGCAGCTTAGGGACAGGGAATGGCTACACCTTC.

The J gene is TRBJ2-1, the V gene TRBV5-8; the D gene is possibly TRBD1 (6 bases). The CDR3 runs to 15 residues. CDR1 SGHTS and CDR2 YDEGEE come from the germline V gene. Trimming left V 1 base short and J 0 bases short, with 8 bases between. The CDR3 loop reads CASSLTGNSYNEQFF. CDR3 sequence (DNA): TGTGCCAGCAGCTTGACAGGGAACTCCTACAATGAGCAGTTCTTC.

The chain has TRBV5-8 and TRBJ2-5; the match to TRBD2 covers 10 bases. The closer fit of TRBJ2-7 to the DNA end suggests the J call may be wrong. The CDR3 extends over 18 amino acids. Germline V CDR1 and CDR2: SGHTS, YDEGEE. CDR3 protein: CASSQNAYSGRLSYEQYF. Here the CDR3 DNA reads TGTGCCAGCAGCCAGAACGCCTATAGCGGGAGGTTATCCTACGAGCAGTACTTC.

This clone was recorded a few times. This chain uses TRBV7-9 with TRBJ2-5, with 7 bases fitting TRBD2. The J call may not be correct, given that the DNA end is closer to TRBJ2-7. The CDR3 extends over 17 amino acids. Germline-derived CDR1 and CDR2 are SEHNR and FQNEAQ (reference sequence). The CDR3 DNA sequence: TGTGCCAGCAGCGCCCACAGCGGGGCAGGGAGAAGCCACGAGCAGTACTTC. Its protein is CASSAHSGAGRSHEQYF.

The chain couples TRBV7-9 to TRBJ2-2; perhaps TRBD1 as D (6 bases). Germline-derived CDR1 and CDR2 are SEHNR and FQNEAQ (reference sequence). V dropped 5 bases and J dropped 4 bases, with 14 bases sitting between them. The CDR3 runs to 15 residues. Here the CDR3 DNA reads TGTGCCAGCAGCCCGGCAGGGGCCGGCACCGGGGAGCTGTTTTTT. Its protein product is CASSPAGAGTGELFF.

The chain links TRBV7-9 to TRBJ2-5; D is ambiguous. Germline CDR1 is SEHNR and CDR2 is FQNEAQ (reference sequence). The length of the CDR3 is 12 residues. Trimming took off 7 bases at V and 2 bases at J, with 8 bases between the two ends. The CDR3 reads CASMAIQETQYF. As DNA, the CDR3 is TGTGCCAGCATGGCCATTCAAGAGACCCAGTACTTC.

This sequence joins TRBV13 and TRBJ2-7, with 11 bases aligning to TRBD2. V dropped 4 bases and J dropped 6; count of bases not matched to a gene: 5. Germline assignment: CDR1 PRHDT and CDR2 FYEKMQ (reference sequence). The CDR3 has 14 residues. CDR3 loop: CASSSSSGGSEQYF. CDR3 nucleotide sequence: TGTGCCAGCAGCTCCTCTAGCGGGGGGTCCGAGCAGTACTTC.

V is TRBV10-3 and J is TRBJ2-1; 10 bases are a match to TRBD2. The V gene end was trimmed by 6 bases and the J gene end by 6 bases; junction bases not matched to a gene: 11. Germline CDR1 and CDR2: ENHRY and SYGVKD. The CDR3 has 16 amino acids. This CDR3 is CAISPSGRGFVNEQFF. In DNA form, the CDR3 reads TGTGCCATCAGCCCAAGCGGGAGGGGTTTTGTCAATGAGCAGTTCTTC.

The rearrangement uses TRBV5-1 and TRBJ2-3, with 8 bases that match TRBD2. Unmatched junction bases numbered 2, after V lost 0 bases and J lost 5 bases. The CDR3 covers 14 residues. CDR1 SGHRS and CDR2 YFSETQ come from the germline V gene. CDR3: CASSLAGGLDTQYF. The CDR3 nucleotides read TGCGCCAGCAGCTTGGCGGGGGGGCTAGATACGCAGTATTTT.

The chain combines TRBV19 with TRBJ1-1, with 9 positions matching TRBD1. Trimming removed 7 bases from V and 4 bases from J; junction bases left unmatched: 7. CDR3 length equals 14 residues. Germline values: CDR1 LNHDA, CDR2 SQIVND (reference sequence). CDR3 sequence (DNA): TGTGCCAGTACCCTGACAGGGGGAGGCACTGAAGCTTTCTTT. Residues: CASTLTGGGTEAFF.

This rearrangement joins TRBV25-1 to TRBJ2-2, with TRBD1 identical over 7 bases. The CDR3 loop spans 14 amino acids. Trimming at V came to 10 bases and at J to 2 bases, leaving 7 bases not matched to a gene. Looked up from germline, CDR1 is MGHDK and CDR2 is SYGVNS. The CDR3 loop reads CAISDRANTGELFF. CDR3 coding DNA: TGTGCCATTTCCGACAGGGCCAACACCGGGGAGCTGTTTTTT.

The J gene is TRBJ1-2, the V gene TRBV5-1; TRBD1 matches at 7 bases. The CDR3 is made up of 14 amino acids. Trimming removed 0 bases from V and 8 bases from J; junction bases left unmatched: 7. CDR1 SGHRS and CDR2 YFSETQ come from the germline V gene. CDR3: CASSLEGQSMGYTF. The CDR3 bases are TGCGCCAGCAGCTTGGAGGGACAGTCGATGGGCTACACCTTC.

This chain joins TRBV11-1 and TRBJ2-1; D is unclear. CDR3 length: 14 amino acids. Germline values: CDR1 SGHAT, CDR2 FQDESV (reference sequence). The V end was cut by 5 bases, the J end by 3 bases, with 11 bases between. CDR3 DNA: TGTGCCAGCAGCGGAGCTGTGGGCTACAATGAGCAGTTCTTC. Protein: CASSGAVGYNEQFF.

Only a few counts were recorded for this clone. This chain links TRBV19 with TRBJ1-5, with D perhaps TRBD1 (5 bases). This CDR3 spans 17 amino acids. Germline values: CDR1 LNHDA, CDR2 SQIVND (reference sequence). The V end was cut by 4 bases, the J end by 7 bases, with 23 bases between. The CDR3, as DNA: TGTGCCAGTAGTACCGGGGGGAGGGATCATTATCGCCAGCCCCAGCATTTT. This encodes CASSTGGRDHYRQPQHF.

The chain couples TRBV6-5 to TRBJ1-5, with D unresolved. This CDR3 is built from 14 residues. Between the trimmed V and J ends, which lost 6 bases and 0 bases, there was a span of 9 bases. Germline-derived CDR1 and CDR2 are MNHEY and SVGAGI. The CDR3 region has the DNA TGTGCCAGCAGGCCAGGCTATAGCAATCAGCCCCAGCATTTT. This sequence encodes CASRPGYSNQPQHF.

The chain couples TRBV27 to TRBJ1-1, with a weak D call TRBD1 (5 bases). CDR1 and CDR2 from the germline V gene are MNHEY and SMNVEV (reference sequence). CDR3 length equals 14 residues. Trimming shortened V by 3 bases and J by 3 bases, and 11 bases separated the two germline ends. The CDR3 is CASSFRGADTEAFF. For the CDR3, the DNA is TGTGCCAGCAGTTTTAGGGGCGCGGACACTGAAGCTTTCTTT.

The chain joins TRBV6-4 to TRBJ2-3; TRBD1 matches 8 bases. CDR1 is MRHNA and CDR2 is SNTAGT in the germline V gene. This CDR3 has 15 amino acids. V shed 3 bases, J shed 1 base, and the junction held 3 bases outside the gene matches. CDR3 nucleotide sequence: TGTGCCAGCAGTGAGTCACAGGGGGGCACAGATACGCAGTATTTT. Translated, it gives CASSESQGGTDTQYF.

V usage is TRBV9 and J usage is TRBJ2-1, with D unresolved. Germline CDR1 and CDR2: SGDLS and YYNGEE. The CDR3 runs to 14 residues. V lost 3 bases and J lost 6, with 13 bases in between. CDR3 region: CASSALPGSNEQFF. DNA of the CDR3: TGTGCCAGCAGCGCACTTCCAGGATCCAATGAGCAGTTCTTC.

The V gene is TRBV7-9, the J gene TRBJ1-3; no reliable D call. V lost 1 base and J lost 6, with 7 bases in between. The CDR3 runs to 13 residues. Germline CDR1 reads SEHNR; CDR2 reads FQNEAQ (reference sequence). For the CDR3, the DNA is TGTGCCAGCAGCTTAGAGCCGGTAAACACCATATATTTT. Encoded protein: CASSLEPVNTIYF. The whole variable domain, filled in from reference TRBV7-9 and TRBJ1-3, reads DTGVSQNPRHKITKRGQNVTFRCDPISEHNRLYWYRQTLGQGPEFLTYFQNEAQLEKSRLLSDRFSAERPKGSFSTLEIQRTEQGDSAMYLCASSLEPVNTIYFGEGSWLTVV.

In DNA, the CDR3 is TGTGCCACCAGCAGAGATCCAGGGGGTAGCACTGAAGCTTTCTTT. Protein product: CATSRDPGGSTEAFF. V usage is TRBV15 and J usage is TRBJ1-1; 7 bases agree with TRBD1. Per germline, CDR1 LNHNV and CDR2 YYDKDF (reference sequence). This CDR3 region has 15 residues. J lost 4 bases, V lost 0 bases, and 5 bases had no gene match.

The chain has TRBV9 and TRBJ2-1; 7 bases align to TRBD2. This CDR3 is 16 amino acids long. CDR1 and CDR2 (germline): SGDLS, YYNGEE. V lost 0 bases, J lost 7 bases, and 10 bases stayed unmatched. CDR3 loop: CASSVGAGALLNEQFF. The CDR3 nucleotides are TGTGCCAGCAGCGTAGGTGCGGGAGCTCTTTTAAATGAGCAGTTCTTC.

The V call is TRBV9, the J call TRBJ2-3; unclear D gene. Germline V CDR1 and CDR2: SGDLS, YYNGEE. The V end was cut by 3 bases, the J end by 0 bases, with 11 bases between. The CDR3 covers 15 residues. CDR3 bases: TGTGCCAGCAGCGACTCCCAACCTAGCACAGATACGCAGTATTTT. Its translation: CASSDSQPSTDTQYF. Filled out from reference TRBV9 and TRBJ2-3, the complete variable domain reads DSGVTQTPKHLITATGQRVTLRCSPRSGDLSVYWYQQSLDQGLQFLIQYYNGEERAKGNILERFSAQQFPDLHSELNLSSLELGDSALYFCASSDSQPSTDTQYFGPGTRLTVL.

The V call is TRBV6-6, the J call TRBJ2-7; 9 bases line up with TRBD2. CDR1 is MNHNY, CDR2 SVGAGI, per germline (reference sequence). Unmatched junction bases numbered 4, after V lost 2 bases and J lost 2 bases. The CDR3 sequence is 15 residues long. As DNA, the CDR3 is TGTGCCAGCAGTTACATTCTAGCGGGAACCTACGAGCAGTACTTC. Translation: CASSYILAGTYEQYF.